Described below is a single T cell receptor beta chain sequence and its context. The antigen is undetermined. This record belongs to a study of cytomegalovirus exposure and HLA in healthy donors. Trimming cost V 1 base and J 1 base, with 10 bases left between them. This CDR3 region has 15 residues. CDR1 MNHNS and CDR2 SASEGT come from the germline V gene. Whole-study findings and limits: A link between a missense DCLRE1C variant and TCR beta V- and J-gene trimming emerged from a later analysis.

PCR involved 60 Vbeta and 13 Jbeta primers. The table came from immunoSEQ multiplex PCR; TCRdb's copy has only in-frame clones and leaves some out. The sample holds about 190,000 clones, more than 75% seen once. The genes are TRBV6-1 and TRBJ1-1; D gene ambiguous. The sample taken for sequencing was PBMCs. This TCR came from a woman aged 18-30 years in good health and CMV-seronegative. The CDR3 loop is CASSEGIYGNTEAFF. In DNA, the CDR3 is TGTGCCAGCAGTGAAGGTATCTACGGGAACACTGAAGCTTTCTTT.